One T cell receptor (beta chain) is described in this entry. The CDR3 extends over 15 amino acids. Trimming removed 1 base at V and 0 bases at J, with 7 bases between. Looked up from germline, CDR1 is SGHAT and CDR2 is FQNNGV. The source of the sample is a study of technical replicates of blood from a handful of donors. Data came from immunoSEQ multiplex PCR; TCRdb stores just in-frame clones and leaves some out. The sample contains some 77,000 clones, around 90% of which appear only once. J is TRBJ1-3 and V is TRBV11-2, with D unclear. The sample consisted of T cells isolated from PBMCs. The sequence came from a human donor in good health. CDR3: CASSLAGVSGNTIYF. CDR3 DNA sequence: TGTGCCAGCAGCTTAGCTGGAGTCTCTGGAAACACCATATATTTT.